The 29 T cell receptor beta chains presented below share a single source sample, sequenced in a study of cytomegalovirus exposure and HLA in healthy donors. Vbeta (60) and Jbeta (13) primers were used in the PCR. Libraries were prepared by immunoSEQ multiplex PCR; TCRdb keeps only in-frame clonotypes and omits some of them. The profile shows about 190,000 clones, around 80% of them singletons. Sequencing input: PBMCs. The receptors come from a woman between 40 and 55 years old in good health and CMV-seronegative.

The chain is built from TRBV9 and TRBJ1-2; 8 bases map to TRBD1. CDR3 length: 14 residues. In germline, CDR1 is SGDLS, CDR2 YYNGEE. J gave up 8 bases and V 5 bases, and 11 bases lay outside the gene matches. The CDR3 DNA sequence: TGTGCCAGCAGTTTTACAGGGGGGGTAGGGGGCTACACCTTC. Protein sequence: CASSFTGGVGGYTF.

The V call is TRBV27, the J call TRBJ1-1, with a tentative D call TRBD1 (5 bases). Trimming removed 2 bases at V and 4 bases at J, with 8 bases between. The CDR3 is made up of 13 amino acids. Germline V gene lookup returns CDR1 MNHEY and CDR2 SMNVEV (reference sequence). CDR3 nucleotide sequence: TGTGCCAGCAGTTTAGGGGGGGTCACTGAAGCTTTCTTT. Translated: CASSLGGVTEAFF.

V gene TRBV6-6 combines with J gene TRBJ1-3; a possible D gene is TRBD1 (6 bases). The CDR3 length is 15 residues. Trimming shortened V by 6 bases and J by 0 bases, and 12 bases separated the two germline ends. The germline CDR1 and CDR2 sequences are MNHNY and SVGAGI (reference sequence). The CDR3 DNA follows: TGTGCCAGCAGCCCGGGACAACTCTCTGGAAACACCATATATTTT. This encodes CASSPGQLSGNTIYF.

J is TRBJ2-7 and V is TRBV27; 10 bases line up with TRBD1. Trimming took 5 bases from V and 5 from J; bases not matched to a gene: 6. This CDR3 comprises 14 residues. The germline gives CDR1 MNHEY, CDR2 SMNVEV (reference sequence). The CDR3 DNA reads as TGTGCCAGCAGTAGAAGACAGGGGGCCGACGAGCAGTACTTC. Translating it yields CASSRRQGADEQYF.

The V and J genes are TRBV29-1 and TRBJ2-5; D is ambiguous. The CDR3 is 12 amino acids. From germline, CDR1 is SQVTM and CDR2 ANQGSEA. V lost 4 bases to trimming and J lost 5 bases, with 11 bases between them. CDR3 in amino acids: CSVAYSLETQYF. Written as DNA, the CDR3 is TGCAGCGTTGCATACAGCTTGGAGACCCAGTACTTC.

The chain recombines TRBV30 with TRBJ1-2, with TRBD1 as a possible D gene (6 bases). The germline V gene has CDR1 GTSNPN and CDR2 SVGIG (reference sequence). The ends were cut back, 5 bases at V and 3 bases at J, with 10 bases in the middle. The CDR3 consists of 12 residues. This chain's CDR3 is CAWRNRDYGYTF. CDR3 coding DNA: TGTGCCTGGCGAAACAGGGACTATGGCTACACCTTC.

The chain is built from TRBV30 and TRBJ2-1; tentative D call: TRBD2 (6 bases). The ends were cut back, 0 bases at V and 3 bases at J, with 6 bases in the middle. This CDR3 is built from 13 residues. Germline CDR1 is GTSNPN and CDR2 is SVGIG (reference sequence). In nucleotides, the CDR3 is TGTGCCTGGAGTGTTAGCGGCTACAATGAGCAGTTCTTC. Its translation: CAWSVSGYNEQFF.

V and J are TRBV4-1 and TRBJ2-6; TRBD1 matches 10 bases. J lost 2 bases, V lost 4 bases, and 5 bases had no gene match. The CDR3 spans 17 residues. CDR1 and CDR2 (germline): MGHRA, YSYEKL. CDR3 coding DNA: TGCGCCAGCAGCCCCCGCGGGACAGGGGCTGGGGCCAACGTCCTGACTTTC. Translation: CASSPRGTGAGANVLTF.

The chain uses TRBV18 and TRBJ2-3; D may be TRBD1 (6 bases). The CDR3 runs to 17 residues. Germline V gives CDR1 KGHSH, CDR2 LQKENI. Trimming removed 3 bases at V and 0 bases at J, with 16 bases between. CDR3 nucleotides: TGTGCCAGCTCACCCAGGTTGAGTGGACAGAGCACAGATACGCAGTATTTT. The encoded protein is CASSPRLSGQSTDTQYF.

The CDR3: CASSLTGHGYTF. The CDR3 DNA follows: TGTGCCAGCAGTTTAACAGGGCATGGCTACACCTTC. V and J are TRBV27 and TRBJ1-2; D is possibly TRBD1 (6 bases). Germline V gene data show CDR1 as MNHEY and CDR2 as SMNVEV (reference sequence). The CDR3 contains 12 residues. Trimming took 2 bases from V and 6 from J, leaving 7 bases between them.

The CDR3 loop reads CASSYSPTGEQYF. Here the CDR3 DNA reads TGTGCCAGCAGTTACTCACCAACGGGCGAGCAGTACTTC. This rearrangement joins TRBV6-5 to TRBJ2-7; D unclear. There are 13 residues in the CDR3. The V gene's germline CDR1 is MNHEY and CDR2 SVGAGI. V lost 0 bases and J 6 bases, leaving 9 bases between the germline ends.

V gene TRBV7-2 combines with J gene TRBJ1-2; D may be TRBD1 (5 bases). The CDR3 has 13 residues. V gave up 5 bases and J gave up 10 bases, with 17 bases separating them. CDR1 and CDR2 from the germline V gene are SGHTA and FQGNSA. The CDR3 sequence: CASSPSARADYTF. The CDR3 nucleotides are TGTGCCAGCAGCCCAAGCGCCAGGGCCGACTACACCTTC. Based on the CDR3 plus reference TRBV7-2 and TRBJ1-2, the full variable domain is GAGVSQSPSNKVTEKGKDVELRCDPISGHTALYWYRQSLGQGLEFLIYFQGNSAPDKSGLPSDRFSAERTGGSVSTLTIQRTQQEDSAVYLCASSPSARADYTFGSGTRLTVV.

The chain carries TRBV4-1 and TRBJ2-3, with 9 bases fitting TRBD2. The CDR3 spans 17 residues. Germline CDR1 and CDR2: MGHRA and YSYEKL. V lost 3 bases, J lost 9 bases, and 16 bases stayed unmatched. The CDR3 bases are TGCGCCAGCAGCCACCCCGGGGAGTCTCTAGCGGGACGGACGCAGTATTTT. Its protein is CASSHPGESLAGRTQYF.

This chain uses TRBV11-3 with TRBJ2-7; 7 bases fit TRBD1. CDR3 length: 16 residues. With V trimmed by 4 bases and J by 4 bases, 13 bases remained unmatched. Germline CDR1 and CDR2: SGHNT and YENEEA. CDR3 protein: CASSSNRGRVPYEQYV. The CDR3 DNA reads as TGTGCCAGCAGCTCCAACAGGGGAAGGGTTCCGTACGAGCAGTACGTC.

CDR3 coding DNA: TGTGCCAGCAGCGAGACGGGACTACCCCTCCATGAGCAGTTCTTC. Protein product: CASSETGLPLHEQFF. The J gene is TRBJ2-1, the V gene TRBV9; TRBD2 matches at 7 bases. The CDR3 length is 15 residues. Per the germline V gene, CDR1 is SGDLS and CDR2 is YYNGEE. J gave up 8 bases and V 3 bases, and 11 bases lay outside the gene matches.

The chain links TRBV30 to TRBJ1-5; a weak D match, TRBD1 (5 bases). Germline assignment: CDR1 GTSNPN and CDR2 SVGIG (reference sequence). The CDR3 has 15 amino acids. The germline V and J ends were trimmed by 5 bases and 0 bases, with 14 bases remaining between them. The CDR3 nucleotides read TGTGCCTGGGCCGTGGGGCAGCTTAGCAATCAGCCCCAGCATTTT. It translates to CAWAVGQLSNQPQHF. The full variable domain, rest sourced from reference TRBV30 and TRBJ1-5, is SQTIHQWPATLVQPVGSPLSLECTVEGTSNPNLYWYRQAAGRGLQLLFYSVGIGQISSEVPQNLSASRPQDRQFILSSKKLLLSDSGFYLCAWAVGQLSNQPQHFGDGTRLSIL.

The J gene is TRBJ2-1, the V gene TRBV29-1; D perhaps matches TRBD2 (5 bases). The CDR3 runs 17 residues. Germline loops: CDR1 SQVTM, CDR2 ANQGSEA. V was pared by 0 bases and J by 5 bases, with 20 bases between. CDR3 sequence reads: CSVEDPTGYKEDNEQFF. The CDR3 nucleotides are TGCAGCGTTGAAGATCCCACGGGATACAAAGAAGACAATGAGCAGTTCTTC.

On this clone itself: The same CDR3 is also encoded by other DNA sequences in this sample. The chain uses TRBV30 and TRBJ1-5, with 7 bases aligning to TRBD1. Germline V lookup: CDR1 GTSNPN, CDR2 SVGIG (reference sequence). Trimming cost V 3 bases and J 2 bases; bases outside gene matches: 1. The length of the CDR3 is 13 residues. In nucleotides, the CDR3 is TGTGCCTGGAGCGGACAGGGCAATCAGCCCCAGCATTTT. Residues: CAWSGQGNQPQHF.

This clone was counted a single time. The V gene is TRBV9, the J gene TRBJ2-2, with D tentatively TRBD2 (5 bases). V was shortened by 1 base and J by 0 bases, with 7 bases between the two germline ends. The CDR3 runs 15 residues. The germline CDR1 and CDR2 sequences are SGDLS and YYNGEE. The CDR3 sequence is CASSVRGTNTGELFF. As DNA, the CDR3 is TGTGCCAGCAGCGTACGGGGTACGAACACCGGGGAGCTGTTTTTT.

This clone came up a few times. The chain combines TRBV13 with TRBJ2-1; 9 bases are a match to TRBD2. The CDR3 totals 19 residues. V lost 3 bases, J lost 8 bases, and 20 bases stayed unmatched. Germline V gene sequence: CDR1 PRHDT, CDR2 FYEKMQ (reference sequence). The DNA of the CDR3 is TGTGCCAGCAGCTTTATGTTCCTCGCTAGCGGGGAGGTTACCTATGAGCAGTTCTTC. The encoded protein is CASSFMFLASGEVTYEQFF.

This chain uses TRBV6-5 with TRBJ2-3; TRBD2 aligns across 10 bases. Germline values: CDR1 MNHEY, CDR2 SVGAGI. This CDR3 has 16 amino acids. V lost 4 bases to trimming and J lost 4 bases; unmatched junction nucleotides: 8. As DNA, the CDR3 is TGTGCCAGCAGTTGGTTAGCGGGAGGAGAGGCAGATACGCAGTATTTT. This codes for CASSWLAGGEADTQYF.

This chain connects TRBV9 to TRBJ1-1; a possible D gene is TRBD1 (6 bases). V gave up 6 bases and J gave up 6 bases, with 15 bases separating them. Germline V lookup: CDR1 SGDLS, CDR2 YYNGEE. CDR3 length: 13 amino acids. CDR3 bases: TGTGCCAGCAACCGGGACATAGGCGCTGAAGCTTTCTTT. Protein product: CASNRDIGAEAFF.

The V gene is TRBV29-1, the J gene TRBJ1-1; possibly TRBD1 for D (5 bases). CDR1 and CDR2 (germline): SQVTM, ANQGSEA. This CDR3 is 12 amino acids long. V was clipped by 6 bases and J by 0 bases, with 8 bases between them. The CDR3 DNA sequence: TGCAGCGTCCGACAGATGAACACTGAAGCTTTCTTT. This translates into CSVRQMNTEAFF.

This clone has more than one count but fewer than ten. The J gene is TRBJ2-7, the V gene TRBV29-1, with 8 positions matching TRBD1. V was clipped by 5 bases and J by 0 bases; unmatched bases: 6. Germline loops: CDR1 SQVTM, CDR2 ANQGSEA. CDR3 length: 14 residues. CDR3 sequence reads: CSVSTGVSSYEQYF. The CDR3 DNA sequence: TGCAGCGTTTCGACAGGGGTGAGCTCCTACGAGCAGTACTTC.

The V call is TRBV5-4, the J call TRBJ2-3; 13 bases line up with TRBD2. V trimming: 4 bases; J trimming: 2 bases; junction bases outside the gene matches: 4. This CDR3 region has 16 residues. Germline V CDR1 and CDR2: SGHNT, YYREEE (reference sequence). As DNA, the CDR3 is TGTGCCAGCAGCGTTGGGACTAGCGGGATCACAGATACGCAGTATTTT. Residues: CASSVGTSGITDTQYF. Looking up the rest from reference TRBV5-4 and TRBJ2-3 gives the full variable domain: ETGVTQSPTHLIKTRGQQVTLRCSSQSGHNTVSWYQQALGQGPQFIFQYYREEENGRGNFPPRFSGLQFPNYSSELNVNALELDDSALYLCASSVGTSGITDTQYFGPGTRLTVL.

This clone has just a few counts. The DNA for the CDR3 is TGTGCCAGCAGCTACCCCGGGATTTCGGATACGCAGTATTTT. Its protein product is CASSYPGISDTQYF. V usage is TRBV7-6 and J usage is TRBJ2-3, with TRBD2 as a possible D gene (5 bases). CDR1 is SGHVS and CDR2 is FNYEAQ in the germline V gene. This CDR3 comprises 14 residues. Trimming stripped 4 bases from V and 6 bases from J, with 14 bases between.

V is TRBV10-3 and J is TRBJ1-2, with D possibly being TRBD1 (6 bases). V was trimmed by 4 bases and J by 0 bases, leaving 12 bases between them. This CDR3 has 15 residues. The germline gives CDR1 ENHRY, CDR2 SYGVKD. As DNA, the CDR3 is TGTGCCATCAGTGCCTTGGGGGCTGCTAACTATGGCTACACCTTC. Translating it yields CAISALGAANYGYTF.

The rearrangement links TRBV7-9 to TRBJ2-7; 11 bases are a match to TRBD2. The CDR3 is made up of 16 amino acids. Germline V gene data show CDR1 as SEHNR and CDR2 as FQNEAQ (reference sequence). V gave up 5 bases and J gave up 7 bases; unmatched junction bases: 13. The CDR3 DNA follows: TGTGCCAGCAGCCCTCCGGGACTAGCGGTCGGAGGGGAGCAGTACGTC. It encodes CASSPPGLAVGGEQYV.

In DNA, the CDR3 is TGTGCCAGTAGTACGGGACAGGGGACTGGTGCGGAGACCCAGTACTTC. Protein: CASSTGQGTGAETQYF. The genes are TRBV19 and TRBJ2-5; the match to TRBD1 covers 10 bases. Germline assignment: CDR1 LNHDA and CDR2 SQIVND (reference sequence). V gave up 4 bases and J gave up 5 bases; unmatched junction bases: 10. CDR3 size: 16 residues.